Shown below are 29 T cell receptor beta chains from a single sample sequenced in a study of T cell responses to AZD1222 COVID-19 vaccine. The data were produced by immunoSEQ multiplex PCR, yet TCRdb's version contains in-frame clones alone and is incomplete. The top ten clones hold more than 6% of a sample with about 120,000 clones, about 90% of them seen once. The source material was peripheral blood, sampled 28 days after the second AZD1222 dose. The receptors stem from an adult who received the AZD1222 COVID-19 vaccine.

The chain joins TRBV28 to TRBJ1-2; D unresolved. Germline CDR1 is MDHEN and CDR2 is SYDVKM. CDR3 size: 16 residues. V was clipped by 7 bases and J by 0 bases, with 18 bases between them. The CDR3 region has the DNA TGTGCCAGCACCCCAACCGGGGTCCCAACTAACTATGGCTACACCTTC. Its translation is CASTPTGVPTNYGYTF.

CDR3 sequence reads: CASSESRRGGTEAFF. CDR3 DNA: TGCGCCAGCAGTGAGTCGCGCAGGGGCGGCACTGAAGCTTTCTTT. The chain joins TRBV10-1 to TRBJ1-1, with D tentatively TRBD1 (6 bases). V gave up 0 bases and J gave up 4 bases, with 12 bases separating them. This CDR3 contains 15 residues. Germline loops: CDR1 WNHNN, CDR2 SYGVQD (reference sequence).

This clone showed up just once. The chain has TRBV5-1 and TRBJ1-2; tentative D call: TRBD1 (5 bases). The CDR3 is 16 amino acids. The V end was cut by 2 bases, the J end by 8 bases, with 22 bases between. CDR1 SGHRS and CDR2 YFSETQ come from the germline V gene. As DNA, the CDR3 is TGCGCCAGCAGCTTACCCGGGACTCCCGGTTTCGAGGGCTACACCTTC. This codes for CASSLPGTPGFEGYTF.

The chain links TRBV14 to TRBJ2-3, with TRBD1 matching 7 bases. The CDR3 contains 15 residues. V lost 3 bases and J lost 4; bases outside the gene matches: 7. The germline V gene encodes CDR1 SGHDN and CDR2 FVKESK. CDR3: CASSHRLRGPDTQYF. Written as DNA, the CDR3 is TGTGCCAGCAGCCACCGGCTGAGGGGGCCAGATACGCAGTATTTT. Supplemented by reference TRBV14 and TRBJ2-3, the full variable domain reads EAGVTQFPSHSVIEKGQTVTLRCDPISGHDNLYWYRRVMGKEIKFLLHFVKESKQDESGMPNNRFLAERTGGTYSTLKVQPAELEDSGVYFCASSHRLRGPDTQYFGPGTRLTVL.

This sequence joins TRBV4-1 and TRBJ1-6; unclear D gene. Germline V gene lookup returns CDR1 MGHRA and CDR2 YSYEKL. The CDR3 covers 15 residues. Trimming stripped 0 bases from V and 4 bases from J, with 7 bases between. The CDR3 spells CASSQETYYNSPLHF. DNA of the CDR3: TGCGCCAGCAGCCAAGAGACGTATTATAATTCACCCCTCCACTTT.

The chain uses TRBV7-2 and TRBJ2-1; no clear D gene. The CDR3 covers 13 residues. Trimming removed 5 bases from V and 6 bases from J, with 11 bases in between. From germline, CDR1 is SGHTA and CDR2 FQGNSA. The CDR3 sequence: CASSPRMFNEQFF. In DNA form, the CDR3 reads TGTGCCAGCAGCCCCCGAATGTTCAATGAGCAGTTCTTC.

CDR3 in DNA: TGCGCCAGCAGCCTGTCCCCGGGACTAGAAAAGGGTGAGCAGTTCTTC. It translates to CASSLSPGLEKGEQFF. The chain is built from TRBV4-1 and TRBJ2-1; TRBD2 aligns across 8 bases. Trimming removed 4 bases from V and 9 bases from J; junction bases left unmatched: 14. This CDR3 spans 16 amino acids. In germline, CDR1 is MGHRA, CDR2 YSYEKL.

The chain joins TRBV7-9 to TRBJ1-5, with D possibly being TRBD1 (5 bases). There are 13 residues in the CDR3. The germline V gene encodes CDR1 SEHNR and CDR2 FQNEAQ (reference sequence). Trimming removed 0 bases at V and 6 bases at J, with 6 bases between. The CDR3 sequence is CASSLAGGQPQHF. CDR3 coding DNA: TGTGCCAGCAGCTTAGCCGGGGGTCAGCCCCAGCATTTT. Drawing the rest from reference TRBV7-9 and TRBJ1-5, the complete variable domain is DTGVSQNPRHKITKRGQNVTFRCDPISEHNRLYWYRQTLGQGPEFLTYFQNEAQLEKSRLLSDRFSAERPKGSFSTLEIQRTEQGDSAMYLCASSLAGGQPQHFGDGTRLSIL.

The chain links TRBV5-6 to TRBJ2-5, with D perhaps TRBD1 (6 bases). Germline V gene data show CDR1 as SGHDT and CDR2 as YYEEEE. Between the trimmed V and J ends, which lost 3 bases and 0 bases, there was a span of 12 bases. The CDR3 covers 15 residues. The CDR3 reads CASSYRVGYQETQYF. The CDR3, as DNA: TGTGCCAGCAGCTACAGGGTGGGGTACCAAGAGACCCAGTACTTC.

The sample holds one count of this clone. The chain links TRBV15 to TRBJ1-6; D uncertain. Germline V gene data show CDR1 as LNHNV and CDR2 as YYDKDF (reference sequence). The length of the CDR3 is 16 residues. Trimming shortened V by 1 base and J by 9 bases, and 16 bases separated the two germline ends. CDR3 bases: TGTGCCACCAGCAGAGTACATTCGGCTGGGTCTTCACCCCTCCACTTT. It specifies CATSRVHSAGSSPLHF.

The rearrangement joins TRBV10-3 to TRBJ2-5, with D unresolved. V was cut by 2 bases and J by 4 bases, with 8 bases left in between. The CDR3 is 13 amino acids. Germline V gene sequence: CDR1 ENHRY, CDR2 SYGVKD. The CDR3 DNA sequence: TGTGCCATCAGTGAGGTGCTATCAGAGACCCAGTACTTC. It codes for CAISEVLSETQYF.

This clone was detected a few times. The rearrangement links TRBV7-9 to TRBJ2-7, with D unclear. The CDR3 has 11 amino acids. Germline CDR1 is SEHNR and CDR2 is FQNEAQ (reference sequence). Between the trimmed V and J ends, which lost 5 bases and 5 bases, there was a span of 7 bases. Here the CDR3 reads CASSLEDEQYF. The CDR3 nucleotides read TGTGCCAGCAGCCTCGAGGACGAGCAGTACTTC.

The DNA of the CDR3 is TGTGCCAGCAGCCCGTTCGGCAGGGTAGGTTTTAGGAATGAGCAGTTCTTC. This codes for CASSPFGRVGFRNEQFF. This sequence joins TRBV7-9 and TRBJ2-1; maybe TRBD1 (5 bases). This CDR3 region has 17 residues. Germline V lookup: CDR1 SEHNR, CDR2 FQNEAQ (reference sequence). The V and J ends lost 5 bases and 7 bases respectively, with 24 bases between them. Full variable domain (missing parts from reference TRBV7-9 and TRBJ2-1): DTGVSQNPRHKITKRGQNVTFRCDPISEHNRLYWYRQTLGQGPEFLTYFQNEAQLEKSRLLSDRFSAERPKGSFSTLEIQRTEQGDSAMYLCASSPFGRVGFRNEQFFGPGTRLTVL.

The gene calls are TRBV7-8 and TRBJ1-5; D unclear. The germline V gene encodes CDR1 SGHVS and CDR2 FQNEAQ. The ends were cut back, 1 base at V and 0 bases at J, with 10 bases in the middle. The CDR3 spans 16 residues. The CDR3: CASSLGQPNSNQPQHF. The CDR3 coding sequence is TGTGCCAGCAGCTTAGGTCAGCCAAATAGCAATCAGCCCCAGCATTTT. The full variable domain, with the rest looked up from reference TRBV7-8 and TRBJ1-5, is GAGVSQSPRYKVAKRGQDVALRCDPISGHVSLFWYQQALGQGPEFLTYFQNEAQLDKSGLPSDRFFAERPEGSVSTLKIQRTQQEDSAVYLCASSLGQPNSNQPQHFGDGTRLSIL.

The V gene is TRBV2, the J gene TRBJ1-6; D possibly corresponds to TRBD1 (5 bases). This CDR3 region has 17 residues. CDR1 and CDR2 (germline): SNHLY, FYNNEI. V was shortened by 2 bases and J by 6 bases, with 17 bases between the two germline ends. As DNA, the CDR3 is TGTGCCAGCAGTGAAAAAGAATACGGGGGTTCTAATTCACCCCTCCACTTT. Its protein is CASSEKEYGGSNSPLHF.

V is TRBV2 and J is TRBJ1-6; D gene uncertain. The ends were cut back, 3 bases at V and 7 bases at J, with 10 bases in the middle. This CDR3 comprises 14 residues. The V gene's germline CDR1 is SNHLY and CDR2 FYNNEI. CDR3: CASSDRASNSPLHF. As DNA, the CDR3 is TGTGCCAGCAGTGATCGGGCATCAAATTCACCCCTCCACTTT.

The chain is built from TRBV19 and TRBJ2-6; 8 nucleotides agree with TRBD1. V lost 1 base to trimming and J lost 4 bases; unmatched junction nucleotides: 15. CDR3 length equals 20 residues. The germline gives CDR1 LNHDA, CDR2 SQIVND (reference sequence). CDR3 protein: CASSIASPRTGFMGANVLTF. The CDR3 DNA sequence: TGTGCCAGTAGTATAGCCAGCCCGAGGACAGGGTTTATGGGGGCCAACGTCCTGACTTTC.

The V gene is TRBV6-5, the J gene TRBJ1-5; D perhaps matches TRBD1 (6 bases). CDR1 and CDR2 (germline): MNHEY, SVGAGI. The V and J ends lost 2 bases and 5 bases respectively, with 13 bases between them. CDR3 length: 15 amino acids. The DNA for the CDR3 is TGTGCCAGCAGTTACACCACAGGGAGCGATCAGCCCCAGCATTTT. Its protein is CASSYTTGSDQPQHF.

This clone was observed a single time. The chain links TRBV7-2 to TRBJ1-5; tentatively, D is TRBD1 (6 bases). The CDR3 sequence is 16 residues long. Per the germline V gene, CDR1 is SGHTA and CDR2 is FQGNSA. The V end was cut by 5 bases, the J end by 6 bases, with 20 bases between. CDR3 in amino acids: CASSPGTRGAGQPQHF. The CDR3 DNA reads TGTGCCAGCAGCCCAGGCACGAGGGGGGCGGGTCAGCCCCAGCATTTT.

CDR3 amino acids: CASSLGAGAHYEQYF. CDR3 nucleotides: TGTGCCAGCAGCTTAGGTGCAGGGGCCCACTACGAGCAGTACTTC. The chain couples TRBV7-6 to TRBJ2-7; D is possibly TRBD1 (6 bases). Trimming took off 1 base at V and 3 bases at J, with 13 bases between the two ends. CDR3 size: 15 residues. CDR1 is SGHVS and CDR2 is FNYEAQ in the germline V gene.

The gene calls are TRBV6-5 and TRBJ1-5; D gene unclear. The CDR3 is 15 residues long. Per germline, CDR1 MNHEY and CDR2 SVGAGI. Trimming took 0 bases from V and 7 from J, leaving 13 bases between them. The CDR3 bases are TGTGCCAGCAGTTACTCCGGCGGGGTACGACAGCCCCAGCATTTT. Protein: CASSYSGGVRQPQHF.

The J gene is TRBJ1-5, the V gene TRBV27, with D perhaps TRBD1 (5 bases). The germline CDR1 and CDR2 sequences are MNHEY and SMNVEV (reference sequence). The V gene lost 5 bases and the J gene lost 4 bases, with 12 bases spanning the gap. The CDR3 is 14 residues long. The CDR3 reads CASSPRPGNQPQHF. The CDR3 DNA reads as TGTGCCAGCAGTCCACGGCCAGGGAATCAGCCCCAGCATTTT.

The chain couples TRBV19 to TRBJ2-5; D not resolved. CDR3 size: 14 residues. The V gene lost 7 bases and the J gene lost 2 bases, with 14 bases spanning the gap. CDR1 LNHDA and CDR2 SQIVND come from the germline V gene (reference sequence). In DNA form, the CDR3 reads TGTGCCAGTACCCCCCCAGGAGCACAAGAGACCCAGTACTTC. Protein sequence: CASTPPGAQETQYF. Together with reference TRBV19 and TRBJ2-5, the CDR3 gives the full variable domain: DGGITQSPKYLFRKEGQNVTLSCEQNLNHDAMYWYRQDPGQGLRLIYYSQIVNDFQKGDIAEGYSVSREKKESFPLTVTSAQKNPTAFYLCASTPPGAQETQYFGPGTRLLVL.

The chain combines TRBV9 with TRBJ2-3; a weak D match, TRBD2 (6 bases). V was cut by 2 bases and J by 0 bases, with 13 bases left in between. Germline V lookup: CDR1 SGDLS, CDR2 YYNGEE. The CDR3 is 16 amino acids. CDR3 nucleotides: TGTGCCAGCAGCGTGTTTGGGGGGATGAGCACAGATACGCAGTATTTT. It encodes CASSVFGGMSTDTQYF.

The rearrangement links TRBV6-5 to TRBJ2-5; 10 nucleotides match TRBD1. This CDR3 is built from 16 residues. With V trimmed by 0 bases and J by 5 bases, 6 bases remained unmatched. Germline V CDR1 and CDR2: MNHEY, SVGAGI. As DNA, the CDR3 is TGTGCCAGCAGTTACTCGACAGGGGGCAGTTTGGAGACCCAGTACTTC. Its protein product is CASSYSTGGSLETQYF.

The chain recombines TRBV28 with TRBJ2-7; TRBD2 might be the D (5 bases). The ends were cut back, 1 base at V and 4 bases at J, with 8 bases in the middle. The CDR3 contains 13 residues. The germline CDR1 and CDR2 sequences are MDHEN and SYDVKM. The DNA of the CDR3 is TGTGCCAGCAGTTTATTGGACTTTTACGAGCAGTACTTC. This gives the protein CASSLLDFYEQYF.

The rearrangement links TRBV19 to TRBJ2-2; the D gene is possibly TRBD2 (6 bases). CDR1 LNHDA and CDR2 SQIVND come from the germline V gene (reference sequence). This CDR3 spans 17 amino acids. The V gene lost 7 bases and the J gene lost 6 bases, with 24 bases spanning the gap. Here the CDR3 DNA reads TGTGCCAGTATGAATTTCCGGCTCCGGGAGATCCCCGGGGAGCTGTTTTTT. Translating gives CASMNFRLREIPGELFF. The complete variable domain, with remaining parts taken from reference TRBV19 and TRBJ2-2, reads DGGITQSPKYLFRKEGQNVTLSCEQNLNHDAMYWYRQDPGQGLRLIYYSQIVNDFQKGDIAEGYSVSREKKESFPLTVTSAQKNPTAFYLCASMNFRLREIPGELFFGEGSRLTVL.

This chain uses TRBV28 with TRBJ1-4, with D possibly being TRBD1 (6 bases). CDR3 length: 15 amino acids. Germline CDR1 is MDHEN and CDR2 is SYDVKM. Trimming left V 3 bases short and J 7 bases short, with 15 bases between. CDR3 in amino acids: CASSFMGATGEKLFF. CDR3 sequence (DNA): TGTGCCAGCAGTTTTATGGGGGCCACGGGTGAAAAACTGTTTTTT.

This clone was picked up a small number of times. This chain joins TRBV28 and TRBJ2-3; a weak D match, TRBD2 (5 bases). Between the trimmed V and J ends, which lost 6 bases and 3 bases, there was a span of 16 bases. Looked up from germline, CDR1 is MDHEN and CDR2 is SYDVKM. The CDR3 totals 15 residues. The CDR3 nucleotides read TGTGCCAGCAGCTCTTTCGTTTGGGAGACAGATACGCAGTATTTT. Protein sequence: CASSSFVWETDTQYF.